A single sample gave rise to the 29 T cell receptor beta chains below, sequenced in a study of tumor-infiltrating lymphocytes in primary liver carcinoma. The investigators made TCR beta cDNA from around 530 ng total RNA, using a constant-region primer. Library construction for TCR beta comprised three nested multiplex PCR rounds performed with slightly modified ARM-PCR. A C-beta reverse primer was combined with TRBV1-TRBV30 forward primers in the first two PCR rounds, and each round had approximately 9 cycles. TCRdb used MiXCR to reprocess the multiplex PCR reads, holding one entry per CDR3 protein. The sample consists of fewer than 150,000 distinct CDR3 sequences, around two thirds of them appearing once. Taking about 18-32 mg of unsorted bulk tissue, the authors co-extracted RNA and DNA. Sequencing was performed on liver tumor tissue from sampling region 1. The subset: tumor region T1, superior pole. The receptors come from a woman in her sixties with primary liver carcinoma and hepatitis B virus infection.

On this clonotype: A read error is likely, as this CDR3 ends without the conserved phenylalanine or tryptophan. This chain joins TRBV19 and TRBJ1-5; D remains unclear. The germline gives CDR1 LNHDA, CDR2 SQIVND (reference sequence). Trimming took 1 base from V and 1 from J, leaving 8 bases between them. The CDR3 has 15 amino acids. This chain's CDR3 is CASSIVPGSNQPQHS. CDR3 nucleotide sequence: TGTGCCAGTAGTATAGTCCCAGGAAGCAATCAGCCCCAGCATTCT.

This clonotype appeared many times. This rearrangement joins TRBV29-1 to TRBJ1-5; D remains ambiguous. CDR3 size: 12 residues. Germline CDR1 is SQVTM and CDR2 is ANQGSEA. The germline V and J ends were trimmed by 6 bases and 8 bases, with 14 bases remaining between them. The CDR3 region has the DNA TGCAGCGTGGGTAGCGCACCGGAGCCCCAGCATTTT. Protein product: CSVGSAPEPQHF. Complete variable domain (other parts from reference TRBV29-1 and TRBJ1-5): SAVISQKPSRDICQRGTSLTIQCQVDSQVTMMFWYRQQPGQSLTLIATANQGSEATYESGFVIDKFPISRPNLTFSTLTVSNMSPEDSSIYLCSVGSAPEPQHFGDGTRLSIL.

Note on this clonotype: The CDR3 end shows no conserved phenylalanine or tryptophan, and so a read error is likely. The J gene is TRBJ2-3, the V gene TRBV5-1; 7 nucleotides match TRBD1. The germline V gene has CDR1 SGHRS and CDR2 YFSETQ. Trimming at V came to 3 bases and at J to 6 bases, leaving 4 bases not matched to a gene. The CDR3 extends over 13 amino acids. The CDR3 region is CASSSGQADTQYI. The CDR3 region has the DNA TGCGCCAGCAGCTCCGGACAGGCGGATACGCAGTATATT.

Concerning this clonotype: This may arise from a read error, as a much more abundant clone is one base away. This sequence joins TRBV6-1 and TRBJ2-7; maybe TRBD2 (5 bases). The CDR3 has 11 amino acids. The germline V gene encodes CDR1 MNHNS and CDR2 SASEGT. V shed 11 bases and J shed 2 bases, with 10 bases lying between them. The CDR3 reads CAVVEAYEQYF. CDR3 DNA: TGTGCCGTCGTGGAGGCCTACGAGCAGTACTTC.

Points on this clonotype: Given a much more abundant clone one base away, this may be a read error. V is TRBV6-1 and J is TRBJ2-2, with 11 bases fitting TRBD2. CDR3 length: 15 residues. Per germline, CDR1 MNHNS and CDR2 SASEGT. CDR3 coding DNA: TGTGCCAGCAGTGTTAGCGGGAGGGCCCTCGGGGATCTGTTTTTT. This translates into CASSVSGRALGDLFF.

Details on this clonotype: Given a much more abundant clone one base away, this may be a read error. The rearrangement joins TRBV6-6 to TRBJ2-7, with no clear D. This CDR3 region has 12 residues. The germline V gene encodes CDR1 MNHNY and CDR2 SVGAGI (reference sequence). The CDR3 nucleotides read TGTGACAGCAGTCCCATGGCCGACGAGCAGTACTTC. Translation gives CDSSPMADEQYF.

There are a few counts of this clonotype. The chain has TRBV5-1 and TRBJ2-7; D might be TRBD1 (6 bases). This CDR3 region has 14 residues. Germline CDR1 is SGHRS and CDR2 is YFSETQ. V was cut by 0 bases and J by 7 bases, with 14 bases left in between. CDR3 sequence reads: CASSLVVRGEEQYF. DNA of the CDR3: TGCGCCAGCAGCTTGGTTGTCAGGGGAGAGGAGCAGTACTTC.

The V gene is TRBV6-5, the J gene TRBJ2-2; D gene unclear. The CDR3 is 14 residues long. V was pared by 2 bases and J by 6 bases, with 10 bases between. Germline V gene lookup returns CDR1 MNHEY and CDR2 SVGAGI. CDR3 bases: TGTGCCAGCAGTTACGCACACAAAGCCGGGGAGCTGTTTTTT. Its translation is CASSYAHKAGELFF.

Turning to this clonotype: A much larger clone is a single base away; this may be a read error. Here the CDR3 DNA reads TGCAGCGTTGGGTTGGGGGACAGTACGCAGTATTTT. Encoded protein: CSVGLGDSTQYF. This rearrangement joins TRBV29-1 to TRBJ2-3; TRBD1 agrees at 7 bases. The V segment lost 4 bases and the J segment 8 bases; nucleotides outside the gene matches: 6. The CDR3 has 12 amino acids. CDR1 is SQVTM, CDR2 ANQGSEA, per germline.

This clonotype came up many times. The rearrangement joins TRBV28 to TRBJ2-7; 9 bases are shared with TRBD1. J lost 3 bases, V lost 5 bases, and 5 bases had no gene match. The CDR3 has 14 residues. The V gene's germline CDR1 is MDHEN and CDR2 SYDVKM. For the CDR3, the DNA is TGTGCCAGCAGTCTCCCGGGACAGGGCTACGAGCAGTACTTC. This codes for CASSLPGQGYEQYF.

This clonotype showed up just once. Its ends do not fully match the called genes, so a read error is possible. V is TRBV14 and J is TRBJ2-1; 7 nucleotides line up with TRBD2. The CDR3 spans 16 residues. CDR1 and CDR2 from the germline V gene are SGHDN and FVKESK. CDR3 loop: CASSQDLGGSAFERFF. The CDR3 nucleotides are TGTGCCAGCAGCCAAGATCTTGGCGGGAGCGCCTTTGAGCGGTTCTTC.

There are many counts of this clonotype. The gene calls are TRBV29-1 and TRBJ2-2; TRBD2 matches at 11 bases. The CDR3 loop spans 15 amino acids. With 6 bases clipped from V and 5 bases from J, the junction kept 8 bases outside the gene matches. The germline V gene has CDR1 SQVTM and CDR2 ANQGSEA. Here the CDR3 reads CSVLAGGPGTGELFF. The CDR3 DNA reads as TGCAGCGTGCTAGCGGGAGGTCCGGGTACCGGGGAGCTGTTTTTT.

In regard to this clonotype: Compared with germline, one end of the junction differs, possibly owing to a read error. The V call is TRBV7-7, the J call TRBJ2-1, with TRBD2 matching 13 bases. The CDR3 is 14 amino acids. Germline CDR1 SSHAT, CDR2 FNYEAQ (reference sequence). The CDR3 region is CASSPGTSGKVLFF. DNA for the CDR3: TGTGCTAGCAGCCCAGGGACTAGCGGGAAGGTTCTGTTCTTC.

Note on this clonotype: This clone may be a read error of a much larger clone one base away. The CDR3 nucleotides are TGTGCTAGTTGTCCCGAGACAGAAATGAACACTGAAGCTTTCTTT. Its translation: CASCPETEMNTEAFF. V gene TRBV12-5 combines with J gene TRBJ1-1, with a tentative D call TRBD1 (5 bases). V was trimmed by 8 bases and J by 0 bases, leaving 16 bases between them. The CDR3 totals 15 residues. Germline loops: CDR1 LGHNT, CDR2 FRNRAP.

The chain combines TRBV4-1 with TRBJ2-1; D might be TRBD1 or TRBD2, each matching 5 bases. The CDR3 loop spans 15 amino acids. Germline loops: CDR1 MGHRA, CDR2 YSYEKL. V was pared by 10 bases and J by 6 bases, with 22 bases between. The CDR3 sequence: CANRKTGTPGNEQFF. The CDR3 DNA reads as TGCGCCAACAGGAAAACGGGGACCCCGGGCAATGAGCAGTTCTTC.

This clonotype was observed many times. A much larger clonotype is one base distant, so this may be a read error. CDR3 sequence (DNA): TGTGCCAGCAGCTTATCTAGAAACTACAATGAGCAGCTCTTC. It specifies CASSLSRNYNEQLF. The rearrangement joins TRBV11-2 to TRBJ2-1; D is uncertain. The CDR3 contains 14 residues. In germline, CDR1 is SGHAT, CDR2 FQNNGV.

This clonotype was observed a single time. The V and J genes are TRBV11-1 and TRBJ2-2; D is undetermined. This CDR3 contains 14 residues. V lost 7 bases to trimming and J lost 6 bases, with 15 bases between them. Germline lookup yields CDR1 SGHAT and CDR2 FQDESV (reference sequence). The CDR3 region has the DNA TGTGCCAGCAATAGAAGGCAGGCGTCCGGGGAGCTGTTTTTT. Translated, it gives CASNRRQASGELFF.

The V gene is TRBV29-1, the J gene TRBJ2-7, with D perhaps TRBD2 (5 bases). The germline V gene encodes CDR1 SQVTM and CDR2 ANQGSEA. CDR3 length: 12 residues. The V end was cut by 4 bases, the J end by 12 bases, with 19 bases between. DNA of the CDR3: TGCAGCGTTGCCGGGGTGACCTACGAGAGGTACTTC. The encoded protein is CSVAGVTYERYF.

As to this clonotype: This may come from a read error, since a much larger clone is one base off. The chain carries TRBV12-3 or TRBV12-4 and TRBJ2-1; 13 positions agree with TRBD2. V shed 7 bases, J shed 6 bases, and the junction held 6 bases outside the gene matches. The CDR3 loop spans 15 amino acids. The CDR3 sequence is CASNTLAGGGNEQFF. The CDR3 DNA reads TGTGCCAGCAACACACTAGCGGGGGGGGGCAATGAGCAGTTCTTC.

This clonotype showed up just once. The chain is built from TRBV5-1 and TRBJ1-1; no clear D gene. Germline V lookup: CDR1 SGHRS, CDR2 YFSETQ. The CDR3 has 15 amino acids. With 4 bases removed from V and 1 base from J, the gap between germline ends came to 14 bases. The CDR3 coding sequence is TGCGCCAGCAGCCCCGGATCCCCTACGAACACTGAAGCTTTCTTT. Translating gives CASSPGSPTNTEAFF.

This clonotype was recorded a few times. This clone may be a read error of a much larger clone one base away. This rearrangement joins TRBV10-1 to TRBJ2-2; no definite D call. CDR1 is WNHNN, CDR2 SYGVQD, per germline (reference sequence). Trimming took off 4 bases at V and 2 bases at J, with 8 bases between the two ends. CDR3 size: 14 residues. CDR3 DNA sequence: TGCGCCAGCAGTGTGGTCAGAAACACCGGGGAGCTGTTTTTT. It yields the protein CASSVVRNTGELFF.

In the case of this clonotype: This clone may be a read error of a much larger clone one base away. The chain joins TRBV4-2 to TRBJ2-7; TRBD2 agrees at 10 bases. The germline CDR1 and CDR2 sequences are LGHNA and YNFKEQ. The length of the CDR3 is 14 residues. CDR3 bases: TGTGCCAACAGCCAAGAGCTAGCGGGAGATGAGCAGTACTTC. Amino acids: CANSQELAGDEQYF.

This clonotype has at least ten counts. The V gene is TRBV11-2, the J gene TRBJ2-3; D gene ambiguous. The CDR3 sequence is 15 residues long. V was cut by 1 base and J by 2 bases, with 10 bases left in between. CDR1 and CDR2 from the germline V gene are SGHAT and FQNNGV. The CDR3 spells CASSLGNLFTDTQYF. The CDR3 nucleotides read TGTGCCAGCAGCTTAGGCAACTTATTCACAGATACGCAGTATTTT.

The CDR3 DNA is TGTGCCAGCAGCCCCCCGGGAGGGGATGGGATTAATGAGCAGTTCTTC. It codes for CASSPPGGDGINEQFF. The V call is TRBV13, the J call TRBJ2-1; 8 nucleotides align to TRBD2. V was clipped by 5 bases and J by 7 bases; unmatched bases: 13. In germline, CDR1 is PRHDT, CDR2 FYEKMQ (reference sequence). The CDR3 spans 16 residues. Supplemented by reference TRBV13 and TRBJ2-1, the full variable domain reads AAGVIQSPRHLIKEKRETATLKCYPIPRHDTVYWYQQGPGQDPQFLISFYEKMQSDKGSIPDRFSAQQFSDYHSELNMSSLELGDSALYFCASSPPGGDGINEQFFGPGTRLTVL.

This clonotype appeared a single time. This sequence may be a read error, since a much larger clone differs from it by one base. This chain links TRBV29-1 with TRBJ2-1; a weak D match, TRBD2 (6 bases). This CDR3 region has 16 residues. Germline loops: CDR1 SQVTM, CDR2 ANQGSEA. The CDR3 sequence: CGVPMEGGISYNEQFF. CDR3 coding DNA: TGCGGCGTTCCCATGGAGGGCGGGATCTCCTACAATGAGCAGTTCTTC.

This chain connects TRBV20-1 to TRBJ1-2; TRBD1 aligns across 11 bases. The CDR3 runs 15 residues. Per germline, CDR1 DFQATT and CDR2 SNEGSKA (reference sequence). V lost 3 bases to trimming and J lost 8 bases; unmatched junction nucleotides: 11. CDR3: CSARVDGQGARGYTF. CDR3 bases: TGCAGTGCTAGGGTGGATGGACAGGGGGCGAGGGGCTACACCTTC.

Comments on this clonotype: This may come from a read error, since a much larger clone is one base off. This chain links TRBV7-8 with TRBJ2-7; tentative D call: TRBD2 (5 bases). The CDR3 is 14 residues long. From germline, CDR1 is SGHVS and CDR2 FQNEAQ. Here the CDR3 reads CVSSLVLLDHEQYF. As DNA, the CDR3 is TGTGTCAGCAGCTTAGTATTACTAGATCACGAGCAGTACTTC.

The table lists this clonotype with a few counts. The chain has TRBV23-1 and TRBJ2-4, with D possibly TRBD2 on 6 matching bases. TRBV23-1 is treated as an ORF (open reading frame) with a function not yet certain. V was clipped by 0 bases and J by 0 bases, with 12 bases between them. The length of the CDR3 is 17 residues. CDR3 loop: CASSQSEGTLAKNIQYF. CDR3 nucleotides: TGCGCCAGCAGTCAATCGGAGGGGACTCTAGCCAAAAACATTCAGTACTTC.

In the case of this clonotype: A clone one base away is much larger, so this may be a read error. The V and J genes are TRBV29-1 and TRBJ1-5; no clear D gene. V dropped 7 bases and J dropped 6 bases, with 13 bases sitting between them. CDR1 SQVTM and CDR2 ANQGSEA come from the germline V gene. The CDR3 is made up of 12 amino acids. CDR3 loop: CSAGPEGQPQHF. The CDR3 DNA is TGCAGCGCCGGACCGGAAGGTCAGCCCCAGCATTTT.